The present T cell receptor (beta chain) was sequenced within a study of CD8+CD57+ T cells in acquired aplastic anemia (dated by TCRdb to 2016 to 2019). For the wider study: On average, sorted CD4+ and CD8+ cells yielded around 3.5 ug of extracted DNA, with a range of roughly 0.19 to 27.4 ug. A CD8+CD57+ expansion meant a frequency higher than the mean frequency seen in healthy subjects.

The V end loses 4 bases and the J end loses 7 bases, and a stretch of 11 bases separates them. Spanning cysteine to phenylalanine, the CDR3 consists of 13 amino acids. Only the CDR3 portion is preserved as DNA: 39 bases, with reading frame beginning at the first base. The germline V gene encodes CDR1 MNHEY and CDR2 SMNVEV (reference sequence). About this clonotype itself: This receptor's antigen is unknown. No much larger clone exists at a distance of one base, and base qualities are not known.

Patients chosen for sequencing had shown expansion of CD8+CD57+ cells by flow cytometry. Every patient had a diagnosis of severe acquired aplastic anemia based on International Study of Aplastic Anemia and Agranulocytosis and Camitta criteria. No therapy had been received by the patients at the time of blood sampling. In this study, sorted CD4+ and CD8+ T cells from the blood of healthy subjects and of severe aplastic anemia patients had their TCR repertoires deep-sequenced. Patients were enrolled in the USA under clinicaltrials.gov protocols 00001620, 01623167, 00001397, 00071045, 00081523 and 00961064. Ficoll-Paque density gradient centrifugation was used to isolate peripheral blood mononuclear cells. Before DNA extraction, CD4+ and CD8+ T cells were sorted by FACS or by magnetic beads. The investigation overall reported the following: Patients and healthy controls showed no significant difference in CD8+ Simpson's diversity (P=0.060). About 29 CD8+ CDR3 sequences were found to be shared between patients and controls, but these sequences appeared to be highly expressed in patients and within the immunodominant clones of the patients.

Genomic DNA served as template for TCR beta VDJ combination and CDR3 sequence profiling. TCR repertoire sequencing was run on an Illumina HiSeq 2000. Concerning the study's data processing: Repertoires were assessed using TRBV/TRBJ rearrangement plots, CDR3 size and DJ length profiles, and Simpson's diversity index. The most abundant DNA sequence in the deep sequencing data was taken as the immunodominant clone. CDR3 amino acid sequences were checked for sharing across subjects and were also compared against the VDJdb database and published repertoires. TCRdb reprocessed the public reads (quality trimming at Q25 with fastp, clone calling with MiXCR) and kept in-frame beta chains. Rows are unified per CDR3 protein, each entry keeping the most common DNA and genes. TCRdb, not the original authors, processed these V and J calls. Here the sample has under 200,000 distinct CDR3 sequences; 71% occur a single time. The ten biggest clones cover 35% to 50% of the sample.

Recombination linked TRBV27 to TRBJ1-5; the D gene identity is not certain. Sample: sorted CD4+, CD8+, or CD8+CD57+ T cells (not recorded which) from PBMCs. The clonotype was recovered from a human donor with aplastic anemia. DNA sequence: TGTGCCAGCAGTTCCGGGAGCGGCCAGCCCCAGCATTTT. Translated, this gives CASSSGSGQPQHF.